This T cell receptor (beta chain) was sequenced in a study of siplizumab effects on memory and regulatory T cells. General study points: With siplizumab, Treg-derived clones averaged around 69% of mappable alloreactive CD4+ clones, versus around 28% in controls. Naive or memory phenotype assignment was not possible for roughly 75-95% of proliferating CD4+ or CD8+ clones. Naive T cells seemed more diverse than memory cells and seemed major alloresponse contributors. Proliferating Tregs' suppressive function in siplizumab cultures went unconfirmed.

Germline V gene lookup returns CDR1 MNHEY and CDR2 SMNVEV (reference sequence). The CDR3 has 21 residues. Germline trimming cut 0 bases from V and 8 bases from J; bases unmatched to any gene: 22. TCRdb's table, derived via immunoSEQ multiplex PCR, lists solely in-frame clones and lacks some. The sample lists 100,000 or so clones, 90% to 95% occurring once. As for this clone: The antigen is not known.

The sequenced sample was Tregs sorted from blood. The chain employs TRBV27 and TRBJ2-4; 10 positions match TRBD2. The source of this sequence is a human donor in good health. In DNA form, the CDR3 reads TGTGCCAGCAGTTTATCTGCCCCCCAAGAACTAGCGGGAAACTATATGGACATTCAGTACTTC. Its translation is CASSLSAPQELAGNYMDIQYF.